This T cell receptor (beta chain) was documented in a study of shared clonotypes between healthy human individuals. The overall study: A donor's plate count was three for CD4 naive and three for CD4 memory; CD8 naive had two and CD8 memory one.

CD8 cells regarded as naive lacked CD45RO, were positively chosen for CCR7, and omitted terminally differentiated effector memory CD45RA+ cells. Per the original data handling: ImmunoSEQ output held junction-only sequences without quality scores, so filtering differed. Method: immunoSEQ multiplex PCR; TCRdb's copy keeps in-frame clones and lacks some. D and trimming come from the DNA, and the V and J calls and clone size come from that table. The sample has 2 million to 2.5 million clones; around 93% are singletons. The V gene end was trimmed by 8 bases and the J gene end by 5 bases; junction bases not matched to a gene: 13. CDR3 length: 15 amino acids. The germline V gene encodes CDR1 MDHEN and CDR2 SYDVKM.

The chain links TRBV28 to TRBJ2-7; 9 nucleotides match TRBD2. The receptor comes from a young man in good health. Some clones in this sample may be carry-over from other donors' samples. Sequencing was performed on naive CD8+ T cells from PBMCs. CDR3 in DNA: TGTGCCAGCCGCCCCCCGGCGGGAGGGCCCCACGAGCAGTACTTC. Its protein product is CASRPPAGGPHEQYF.